Below, 2 T cell receptor beta chains from the same sample are listed, as sequenced in a study of shared clonotypes between healthy human individuals. Produced via immunoSEQ multiplex PCR; TCRdb's table is partial and in-frame only. The sample has roughly 2 million clones, 85% to 95% seen once. The material sequenced was naive CD4+ T cells sorted from blood. Specified subset: CD45RA+ positively selected. These TCRs come from a man between 18 and 29 years old in good health.

This chain links TRBV7-2 with TRBJ2-1; 9 bases line up with TRBD1. V trimming: 6 bases; J trimming: 2 bases; junction bases outside the gene matches: 2. Germline CDR1 is SGHTA and CDR2 is FQGNSA. The CDR3 covers 14 residues. CDR3 residues: CASRGTGPYNEQFF. The CDR3, as DNA: TGTGCCAGCAGGGGGACAGGGCCCTACAATGAGCAGTTCTTC.

This clone was detected only once. This sample also contains other DNA sequences that code for the same CDR3. The chain links TRBV5-1 to TRBJ1-5, with D possibly TRBD1 on 5 matching bases. Germline loops: CDR1 SGHRS, CDR2 YFSETQ. CDR3 size: 14 residues. V gave up 3 bases and J gave up 2 bases, with 9 bases separating them. The CDR3: CASSSTGGNQPQHF. In DNA, the CDR3 is TGCGCCAGCAGCTCAACAGGTGGCAATCAGCCCCAGCATTTT. The full variable domain, completed using reference TRBV5-1 and TRBJ1-5, is KAGVTQTPRYLIKTRGQQVTLSCSPISGHRSVSWYQQTPGQGLQFLFEYFSETQRNKGNFPGRFSGRQFSNSRSEMNVSTLELGDSALYLCASSSTGGNQPQHFGDGTRLSIL.